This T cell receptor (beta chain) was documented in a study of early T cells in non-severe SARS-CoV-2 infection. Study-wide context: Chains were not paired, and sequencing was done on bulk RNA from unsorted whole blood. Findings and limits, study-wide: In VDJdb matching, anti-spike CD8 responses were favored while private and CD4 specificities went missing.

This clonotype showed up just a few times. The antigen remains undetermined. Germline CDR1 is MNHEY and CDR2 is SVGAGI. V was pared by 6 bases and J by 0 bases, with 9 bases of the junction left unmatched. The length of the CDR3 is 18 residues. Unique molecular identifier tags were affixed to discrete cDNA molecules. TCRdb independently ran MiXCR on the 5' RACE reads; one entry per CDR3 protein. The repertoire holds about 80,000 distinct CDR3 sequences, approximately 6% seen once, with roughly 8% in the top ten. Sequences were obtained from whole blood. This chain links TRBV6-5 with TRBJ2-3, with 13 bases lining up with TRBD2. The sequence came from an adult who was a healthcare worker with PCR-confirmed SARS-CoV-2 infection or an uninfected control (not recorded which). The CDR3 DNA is TGTGCCAGCAGGGGACTAGCGGGGATGGGGGCTAGCACAGATACGCAGTATTTT. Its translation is CASRGLAGMGASTDTQYF.